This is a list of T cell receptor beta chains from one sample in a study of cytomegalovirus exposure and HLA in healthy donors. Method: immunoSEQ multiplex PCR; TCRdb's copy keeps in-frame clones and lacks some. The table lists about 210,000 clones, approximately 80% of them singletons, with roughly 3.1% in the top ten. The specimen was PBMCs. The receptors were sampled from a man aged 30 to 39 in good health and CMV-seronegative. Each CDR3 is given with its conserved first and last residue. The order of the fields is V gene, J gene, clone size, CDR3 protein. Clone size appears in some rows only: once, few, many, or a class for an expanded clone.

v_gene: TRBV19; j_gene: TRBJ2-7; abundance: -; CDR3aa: CASSQSRRGLYEQYF
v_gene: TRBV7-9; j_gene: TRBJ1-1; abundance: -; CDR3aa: CSSSLGPAGSDTEAFF
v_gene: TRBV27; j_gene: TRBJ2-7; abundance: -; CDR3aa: CASSSSPTGSVYPYEQYF
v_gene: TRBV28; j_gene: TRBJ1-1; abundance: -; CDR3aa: CASSPLSGVNTEAFF
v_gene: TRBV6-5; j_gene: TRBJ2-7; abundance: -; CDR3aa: CASNTGLGTADEQYF
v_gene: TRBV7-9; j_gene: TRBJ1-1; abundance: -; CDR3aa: CASSFSGTVNTEAFF
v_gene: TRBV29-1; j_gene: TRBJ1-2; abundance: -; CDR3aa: CSVLQGSSGYTF
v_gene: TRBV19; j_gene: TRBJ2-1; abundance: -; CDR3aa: CASSIAYSGGVNEQFF
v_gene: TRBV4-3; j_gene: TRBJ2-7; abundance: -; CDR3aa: CASSQDPAGYEQYF
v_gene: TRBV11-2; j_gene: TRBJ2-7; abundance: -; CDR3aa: CASSLSGNYEQYF
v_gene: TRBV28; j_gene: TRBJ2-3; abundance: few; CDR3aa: CASSRRTGRSTDTQYF
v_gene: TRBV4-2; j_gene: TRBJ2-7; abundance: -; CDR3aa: CASSQEENPAYEQYF
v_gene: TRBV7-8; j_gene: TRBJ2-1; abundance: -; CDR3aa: CASSLESGEYNEQFF
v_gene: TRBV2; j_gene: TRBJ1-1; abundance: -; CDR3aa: CASSADSMSSGEAFF
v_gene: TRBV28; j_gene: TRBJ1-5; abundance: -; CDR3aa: CASSTGTGLNQPQHF
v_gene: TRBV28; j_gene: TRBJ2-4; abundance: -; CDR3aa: CASSLLPGFGENIQYF
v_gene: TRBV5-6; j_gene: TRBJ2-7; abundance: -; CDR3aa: CASSLTGTGKDEQYF
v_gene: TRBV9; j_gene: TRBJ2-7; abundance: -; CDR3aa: CASSVGQGGFYEQYF
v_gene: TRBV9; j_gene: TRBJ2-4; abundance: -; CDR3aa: CASSPRWIAGGGAKNIQYF
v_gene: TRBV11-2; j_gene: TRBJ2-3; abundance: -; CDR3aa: CASSPGGRPADTQYF
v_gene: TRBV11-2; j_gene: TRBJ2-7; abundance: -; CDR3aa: CASSLLAGQSYEQYF
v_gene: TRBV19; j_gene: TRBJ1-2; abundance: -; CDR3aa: CASYGAGGSYGYTF
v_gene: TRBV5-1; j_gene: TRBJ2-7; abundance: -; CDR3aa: CASSFGSRAGRSYEQYF
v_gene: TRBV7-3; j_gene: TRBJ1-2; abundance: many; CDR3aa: CASSLSPGLDYGYTF
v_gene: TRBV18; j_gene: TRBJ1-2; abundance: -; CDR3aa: CASSPQTGNGYTF
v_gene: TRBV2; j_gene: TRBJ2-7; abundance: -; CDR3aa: CASSEALLRGSSYEQYF
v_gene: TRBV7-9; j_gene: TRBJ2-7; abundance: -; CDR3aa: CASSPTGGEQYF
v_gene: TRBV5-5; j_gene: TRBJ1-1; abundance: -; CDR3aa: CASSLSTVNTEAFF
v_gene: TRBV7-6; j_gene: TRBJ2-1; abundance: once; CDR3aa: CASSSRGFHNEQFF
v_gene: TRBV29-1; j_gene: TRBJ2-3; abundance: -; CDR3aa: CSVEKTGDTQYF
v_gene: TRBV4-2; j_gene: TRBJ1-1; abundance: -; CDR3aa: CASSQEGGVTEAFF
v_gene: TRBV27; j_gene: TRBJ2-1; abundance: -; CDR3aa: CASSFLVGTGSNEQFF
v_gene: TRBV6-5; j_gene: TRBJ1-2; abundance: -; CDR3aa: CASSSRPTTLNYGYTF
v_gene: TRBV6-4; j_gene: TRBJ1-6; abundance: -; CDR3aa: CASSDSDRNSPLHF
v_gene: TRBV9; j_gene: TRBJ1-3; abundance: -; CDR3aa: CASKSRNTIYF
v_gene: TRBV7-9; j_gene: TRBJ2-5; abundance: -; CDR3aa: CASSFPGGTGETQYF
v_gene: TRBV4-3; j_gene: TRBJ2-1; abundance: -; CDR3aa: CASSQESAGGPGNEQFF
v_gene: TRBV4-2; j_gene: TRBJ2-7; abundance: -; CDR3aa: CASSQDRDYEQYF
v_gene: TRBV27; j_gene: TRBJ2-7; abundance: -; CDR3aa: CASSSRTSGGPVREQYF
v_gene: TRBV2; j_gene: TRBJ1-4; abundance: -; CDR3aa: CASSETGGRTEKLFF
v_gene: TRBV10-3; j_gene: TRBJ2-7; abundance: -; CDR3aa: CAISESVGTGGWGFYEQYF
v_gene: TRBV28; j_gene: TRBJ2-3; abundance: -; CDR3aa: CASSLRRGLSTDTQYF
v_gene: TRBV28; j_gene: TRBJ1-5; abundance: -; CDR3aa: CASTRTTGGNQPQHF
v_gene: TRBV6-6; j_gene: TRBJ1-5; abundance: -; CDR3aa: CANSGAGSNQPQHF
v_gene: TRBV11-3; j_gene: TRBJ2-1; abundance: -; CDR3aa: CASSSGGVGTLSYNEQFF
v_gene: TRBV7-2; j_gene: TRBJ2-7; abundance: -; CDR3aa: CASSLAGGEQYF
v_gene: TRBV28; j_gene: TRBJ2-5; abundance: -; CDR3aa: CASSLWLGVGVEQYF
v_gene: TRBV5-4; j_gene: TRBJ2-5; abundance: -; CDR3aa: CASRPTGRGGETQYF
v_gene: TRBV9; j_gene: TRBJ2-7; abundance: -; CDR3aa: CASSGGLTYEQYF
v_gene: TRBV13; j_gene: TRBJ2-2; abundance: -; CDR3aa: CASSLGGGTTGELFF
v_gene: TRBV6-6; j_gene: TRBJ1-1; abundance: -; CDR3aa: CASSYGGQGINTEAFF